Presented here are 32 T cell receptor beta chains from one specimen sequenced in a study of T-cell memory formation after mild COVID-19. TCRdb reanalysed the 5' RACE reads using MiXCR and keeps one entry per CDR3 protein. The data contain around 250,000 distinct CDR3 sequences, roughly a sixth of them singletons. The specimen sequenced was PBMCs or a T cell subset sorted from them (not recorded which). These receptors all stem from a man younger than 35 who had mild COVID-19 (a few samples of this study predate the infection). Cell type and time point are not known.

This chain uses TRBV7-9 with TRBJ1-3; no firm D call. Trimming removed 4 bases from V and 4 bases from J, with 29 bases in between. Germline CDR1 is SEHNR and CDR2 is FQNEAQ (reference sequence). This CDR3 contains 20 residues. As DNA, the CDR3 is TGTGCCAGCAGCTCCGCCGACGTCCTCACCACGGCCGTTGGGGGAAACACCATATATTTT. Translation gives CASSSADVLTTAVGGNTIYF.

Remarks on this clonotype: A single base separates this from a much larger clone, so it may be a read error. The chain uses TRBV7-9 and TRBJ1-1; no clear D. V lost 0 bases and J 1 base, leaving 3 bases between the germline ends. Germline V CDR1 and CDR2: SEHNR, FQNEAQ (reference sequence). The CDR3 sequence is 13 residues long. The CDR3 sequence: CASSLAANTEAFF. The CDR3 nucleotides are TGTGCCAGCAGCTTAGCGGCGAACACTGAAGCTTTCTTT.

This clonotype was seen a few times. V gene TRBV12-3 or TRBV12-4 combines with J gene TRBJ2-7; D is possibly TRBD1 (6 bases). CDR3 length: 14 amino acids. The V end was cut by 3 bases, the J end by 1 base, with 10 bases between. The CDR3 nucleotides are TGTGCCAGCAGTTTGAGGGGACATTCCTACGAGCAGTACTTC. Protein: CASSLRGHSYEQYF.

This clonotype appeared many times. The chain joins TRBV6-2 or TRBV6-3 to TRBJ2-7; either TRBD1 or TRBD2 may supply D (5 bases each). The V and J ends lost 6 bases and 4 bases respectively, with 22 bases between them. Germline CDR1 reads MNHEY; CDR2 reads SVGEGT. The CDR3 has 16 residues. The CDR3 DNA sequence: TGTGCCAGCAGCCGAAGGGGACCGCGAATTACTTACGAGCAGTACTTC. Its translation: CASSRRGPRITYEQYF.

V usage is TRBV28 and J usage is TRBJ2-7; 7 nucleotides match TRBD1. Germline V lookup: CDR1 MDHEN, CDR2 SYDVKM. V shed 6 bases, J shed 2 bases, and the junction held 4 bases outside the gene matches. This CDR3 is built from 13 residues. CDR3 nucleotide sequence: TGTGCCAGCAGCAGACAGGGCCCCTACGAGCAGTACGTC. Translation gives CASSRQGPYEQYV.

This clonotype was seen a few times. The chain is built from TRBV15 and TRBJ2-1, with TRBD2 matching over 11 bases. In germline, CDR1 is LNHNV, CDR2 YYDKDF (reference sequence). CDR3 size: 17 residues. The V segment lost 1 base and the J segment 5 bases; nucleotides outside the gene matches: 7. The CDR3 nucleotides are TGTGCCACCAGCAGAGCAACTAATAGCGGGGGGGACAATGAGCAGTTCTTC. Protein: CATSRATNSGGDNEQFF.

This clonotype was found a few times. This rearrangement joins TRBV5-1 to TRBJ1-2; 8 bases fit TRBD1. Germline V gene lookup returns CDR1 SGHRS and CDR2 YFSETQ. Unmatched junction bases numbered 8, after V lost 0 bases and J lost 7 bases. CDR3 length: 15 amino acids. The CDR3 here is CASSLGDRGGGGYTF. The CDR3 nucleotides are TGCGCCAGCAGCTTGGGAGACAGGGGCGGCGGTGGCTACACCTTC.

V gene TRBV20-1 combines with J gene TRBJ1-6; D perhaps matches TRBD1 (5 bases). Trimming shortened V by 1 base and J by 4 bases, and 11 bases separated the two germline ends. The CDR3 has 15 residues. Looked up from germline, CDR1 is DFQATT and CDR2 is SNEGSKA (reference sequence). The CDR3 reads CSARVMRGYNSPLHF. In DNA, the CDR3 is TGCAGTGCTAGAGTAATGCGGGGGTATAATTCACCCCTCCACTTT.

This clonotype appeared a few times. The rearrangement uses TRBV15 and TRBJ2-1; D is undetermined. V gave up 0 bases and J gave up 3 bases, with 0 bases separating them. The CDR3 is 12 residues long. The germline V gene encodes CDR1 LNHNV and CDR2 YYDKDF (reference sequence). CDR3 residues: CATSRDYNEQFF. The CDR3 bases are TGTGCCACCAGCAGAGACTACAATGAGCAGTTCTTC. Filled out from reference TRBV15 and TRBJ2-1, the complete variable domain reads DAMVIQNPRYQVTQFGKPVTLSCSQTLNHNVMYWYQQKSSQAPKLLFHYYDKDFNNEADTPDNFQSRRPNTSFCFLDIRSPGLGDTAMYLCATSRDYNEQFFGPGTRLTVL.

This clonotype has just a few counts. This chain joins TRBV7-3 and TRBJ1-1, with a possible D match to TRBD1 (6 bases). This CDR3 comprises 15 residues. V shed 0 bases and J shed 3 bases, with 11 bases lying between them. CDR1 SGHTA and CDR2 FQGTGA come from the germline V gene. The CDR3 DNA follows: TGTGCCAGCAGCTTAACTGGGGGGCCGGACACTGAAGCTTTCTTT. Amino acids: CASSLTGGPDTEAFF.

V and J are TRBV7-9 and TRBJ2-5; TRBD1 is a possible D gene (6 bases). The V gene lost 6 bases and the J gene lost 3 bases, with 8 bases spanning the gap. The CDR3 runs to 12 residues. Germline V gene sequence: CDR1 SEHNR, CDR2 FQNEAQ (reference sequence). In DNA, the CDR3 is TGTGCCAGCAGGTGGACAGAAGAGACCCAGTACTTC. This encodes CASRWTEETQYF.

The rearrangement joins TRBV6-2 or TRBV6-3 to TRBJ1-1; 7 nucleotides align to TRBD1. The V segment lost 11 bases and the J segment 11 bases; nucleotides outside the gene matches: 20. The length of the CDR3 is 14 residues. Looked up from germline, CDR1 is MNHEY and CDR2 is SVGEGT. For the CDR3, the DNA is TGTGCCCACAGTGAAGACAGGGATGGACGGGGCGCTTTCTTT. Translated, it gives CAHSEDRDGRGAFF.

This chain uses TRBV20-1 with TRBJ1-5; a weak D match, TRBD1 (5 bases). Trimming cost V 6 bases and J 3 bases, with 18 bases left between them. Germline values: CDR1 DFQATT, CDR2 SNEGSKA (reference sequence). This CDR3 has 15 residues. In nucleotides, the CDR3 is TGCAGTGCGACCCTTTCGGGGGGGGTCAATCAGCCCCAGCATTTT. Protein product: CSATLSGGVNQPQHF.

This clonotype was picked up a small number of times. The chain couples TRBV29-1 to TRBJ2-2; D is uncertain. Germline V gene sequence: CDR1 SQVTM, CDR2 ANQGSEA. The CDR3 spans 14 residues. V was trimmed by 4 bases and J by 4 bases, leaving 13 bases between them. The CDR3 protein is CSVGLDGSTGELFF. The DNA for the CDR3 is TGCAGCGTTGGTCTAGACGGAAGCACCGGGGAGCTGTTTTTT.

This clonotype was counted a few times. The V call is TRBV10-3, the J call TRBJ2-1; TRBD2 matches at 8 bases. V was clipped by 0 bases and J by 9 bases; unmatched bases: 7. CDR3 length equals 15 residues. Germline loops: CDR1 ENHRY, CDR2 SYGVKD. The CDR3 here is CAISESRLAGSEQFF. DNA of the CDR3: TGTGCCATCAGTGAGTCGCGGTTAGCGGGGAGTGAGCAGTTCTTC.

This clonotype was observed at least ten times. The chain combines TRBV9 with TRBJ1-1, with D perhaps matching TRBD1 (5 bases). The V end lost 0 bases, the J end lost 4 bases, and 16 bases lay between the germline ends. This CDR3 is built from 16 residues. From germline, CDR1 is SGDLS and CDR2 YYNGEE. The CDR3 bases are TGTGCCAGCAGCGTAGACGCAGGCGGGGGATCCACTGAAGCTTTCTTT. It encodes CASSVDAGGGSTEAFF. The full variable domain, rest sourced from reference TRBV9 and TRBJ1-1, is DSGVTQTPKHLITATGQRVTLRCSPRSGDLSVYWYQQSLDQGLQFLIQYYNGEERAKGNILERFSAQQFPDLHSELNLSSLELGDSALYFCASSVDAGGGSTEAFFGQGTRLTVV.

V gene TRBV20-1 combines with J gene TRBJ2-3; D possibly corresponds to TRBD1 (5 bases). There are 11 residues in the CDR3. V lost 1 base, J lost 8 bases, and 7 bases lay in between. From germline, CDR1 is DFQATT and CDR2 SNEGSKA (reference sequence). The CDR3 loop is CSARVGVTQYF. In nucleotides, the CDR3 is TGCAGTGCTAGAGTAGGGGTTACGCAGTATTTT.

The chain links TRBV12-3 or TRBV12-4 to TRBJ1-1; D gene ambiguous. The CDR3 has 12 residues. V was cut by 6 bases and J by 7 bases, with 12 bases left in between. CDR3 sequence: CASRKVAGEAFF. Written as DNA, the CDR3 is TGTGCCAGCAGAAAAGTGGCCGGTGAAGCTTTCTTT.

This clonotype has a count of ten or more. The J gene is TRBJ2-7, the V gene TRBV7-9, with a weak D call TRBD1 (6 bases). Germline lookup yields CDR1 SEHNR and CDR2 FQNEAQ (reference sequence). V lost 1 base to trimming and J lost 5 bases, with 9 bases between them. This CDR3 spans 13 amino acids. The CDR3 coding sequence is TGTGCCAGCAGCTTAGGTGCAGGGGACGAGCAGTACGTC. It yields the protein CASSLGAGDEQYV.

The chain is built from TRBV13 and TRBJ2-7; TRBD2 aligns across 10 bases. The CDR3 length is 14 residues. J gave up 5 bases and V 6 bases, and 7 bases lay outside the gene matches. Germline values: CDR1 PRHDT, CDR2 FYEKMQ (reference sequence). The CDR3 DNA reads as TGTGCCAGCAGACGGTCTAGCGGGGGCGACGAGCAGTACTTC. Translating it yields CASRRSSGGDEQYF. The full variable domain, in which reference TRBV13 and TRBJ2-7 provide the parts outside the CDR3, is AAGVIQSPRHLIKEKRETATLKCYPIPRHDTVYWYQQGPGQDPQFLISFYEKMQSDKGSIPDRFSAQQFSDYHSELNMSSLELGDSALYFCASRRSSGGDEQYFGPGTRLTVT.

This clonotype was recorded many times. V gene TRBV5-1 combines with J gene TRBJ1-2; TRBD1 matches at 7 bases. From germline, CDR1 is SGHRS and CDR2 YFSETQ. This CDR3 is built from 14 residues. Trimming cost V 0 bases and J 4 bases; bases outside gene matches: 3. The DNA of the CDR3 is TGCGCCAGCAGCTTGGAGGGGGCTGGCTATGGCTACACCTTC. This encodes CASSLEGAGYGYTF.

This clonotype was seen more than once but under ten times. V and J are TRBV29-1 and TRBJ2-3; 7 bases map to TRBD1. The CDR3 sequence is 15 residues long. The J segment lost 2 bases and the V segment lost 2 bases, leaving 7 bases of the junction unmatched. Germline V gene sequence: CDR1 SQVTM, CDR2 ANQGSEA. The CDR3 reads CSVEYRDSLTDTQYF. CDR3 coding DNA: TGCAGCGTTGAATACCGGGACAGCCTCACAGATACGCAGTATTTT.

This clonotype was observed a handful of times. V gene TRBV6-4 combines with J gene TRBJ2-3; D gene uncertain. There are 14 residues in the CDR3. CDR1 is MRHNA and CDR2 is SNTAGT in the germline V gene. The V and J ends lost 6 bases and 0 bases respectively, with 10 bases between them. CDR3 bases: TGTGCCAGCAGAAAGACACCTAGCACAGATACGCAGTATTTT. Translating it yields CASRKTPSTDTQYF.

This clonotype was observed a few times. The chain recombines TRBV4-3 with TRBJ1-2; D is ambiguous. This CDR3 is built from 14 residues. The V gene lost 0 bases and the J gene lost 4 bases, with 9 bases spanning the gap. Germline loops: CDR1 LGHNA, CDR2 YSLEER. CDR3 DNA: TGCGCCAGCAGCCAAGAGGACGGTTCCTATGGCTACACCTTC. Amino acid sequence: CASSQEDGSYGYTF.

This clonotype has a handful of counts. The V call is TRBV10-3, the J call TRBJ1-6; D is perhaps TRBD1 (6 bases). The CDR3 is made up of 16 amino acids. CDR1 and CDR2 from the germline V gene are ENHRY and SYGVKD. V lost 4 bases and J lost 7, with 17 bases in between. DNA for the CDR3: TGTGCCATCAGTGGGAAATCTGGCAGGGGCAATTCACCCCTCCACTTT. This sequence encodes CAISGKSGRGNSPLHF.

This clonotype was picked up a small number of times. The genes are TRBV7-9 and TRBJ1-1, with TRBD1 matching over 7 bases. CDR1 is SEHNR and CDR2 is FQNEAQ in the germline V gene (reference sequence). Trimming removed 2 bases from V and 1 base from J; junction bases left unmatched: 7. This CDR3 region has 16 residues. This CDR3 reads CASSLTGGQENTEAFF. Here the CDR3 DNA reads TGTGCCAGCAGCTTAACTGGAGGACAGGAGAACACTGAAGCTTTCTTT.

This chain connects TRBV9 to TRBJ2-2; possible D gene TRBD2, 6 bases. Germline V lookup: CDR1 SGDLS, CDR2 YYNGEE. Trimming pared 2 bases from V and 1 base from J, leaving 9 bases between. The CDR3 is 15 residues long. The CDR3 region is CASSVAGLNTGELFF. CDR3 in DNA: TGTGCCAGCAGCGTGGCGGGGCTGAACACCGGGGAGCTGTTTTTT.

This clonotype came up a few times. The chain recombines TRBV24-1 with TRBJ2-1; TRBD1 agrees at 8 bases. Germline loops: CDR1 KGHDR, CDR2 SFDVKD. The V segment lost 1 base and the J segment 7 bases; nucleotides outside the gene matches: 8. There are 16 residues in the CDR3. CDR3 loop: CATSDFGQGGRNEQFF. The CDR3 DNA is TGTGCCACCAGTGATTTCGGACAGGGCGGGCGTAATGAGCAGTTCTTC.

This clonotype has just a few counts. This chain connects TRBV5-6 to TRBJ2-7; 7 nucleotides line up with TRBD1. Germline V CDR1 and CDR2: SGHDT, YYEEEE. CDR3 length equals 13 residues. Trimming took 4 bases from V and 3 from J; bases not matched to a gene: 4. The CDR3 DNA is TGTGCCAGCAGCCCCAGACAGGGCTACGAGCAGTACGTC. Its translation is CASSPRQGYEQYV.

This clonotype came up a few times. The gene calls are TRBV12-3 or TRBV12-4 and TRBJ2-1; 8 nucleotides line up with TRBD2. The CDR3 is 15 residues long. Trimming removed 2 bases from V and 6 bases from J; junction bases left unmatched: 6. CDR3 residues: CASSLRQGLGNEQFF. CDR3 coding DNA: TGTGCCAGCAGTTTACGCCAGGGACTAGGCAATGAGCAGTTCTTC.

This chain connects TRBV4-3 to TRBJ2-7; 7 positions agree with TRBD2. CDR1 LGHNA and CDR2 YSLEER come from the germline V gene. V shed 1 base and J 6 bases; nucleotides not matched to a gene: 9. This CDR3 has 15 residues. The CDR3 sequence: CASSQVGQGLTEQYF. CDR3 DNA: TGCGCCAGCAGCCAAGTCGGGCAGGGACTAACCGAGCAGTACTTC.

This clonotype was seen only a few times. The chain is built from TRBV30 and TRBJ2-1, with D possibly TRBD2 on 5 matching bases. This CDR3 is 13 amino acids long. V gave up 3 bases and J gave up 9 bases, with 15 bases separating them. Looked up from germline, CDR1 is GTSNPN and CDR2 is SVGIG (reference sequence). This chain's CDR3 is CAWSNGVRAEQFF. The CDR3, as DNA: TGTGCCTGGAGCAACGGGGTACGGGCTGAGCAGTTCTTC.